Shown below are 2 T cell receptor beta chains from a single sample sequenced in a study of T cell repertoires in cytomegalovirus infection. What these receptors recognize is not known. Via MiXCR, TCRdb re-called the reads, giving one row per CDR3 protein. The table includes about 770,000 distinct CDR3 sequences, around 29% detected once. Sequenced here: cultured CD8+ T cells from PBMCs, sampled from culture after CMV antigen stimulation. These receptors all stem from a human donor in good health (CMV status not recorded). Some clones in this sample may be carry-over from other donors' samples.

To note about this clonotype: A read error may be the cause here, since a much bigger clone is one base away. The V call is TRBV19, the J call TRBJ1-5; the D is unclear. In germline, CDR1 is LNHDA, CDR2 SQIVND (reference sequence). The CDR3 is 15 amino acids. Deletions cut 1 base from V and 0 bases from J, with 7 bases between. The CDR3 DNA sequence: TGTGCCAGTAGTATAGCCCATTATAGCAATCAGCCCCAGCATTTT. It encodes CASSIAHYSNQPQHF.

The chain is built from TRBV7-8 and TRBJ1-5; D not certain. CDR1 SGHVS and CDR2 FQNEAQ come from the germline V gene. The CDR3 extends over 14 amino acids. Trimming pared 6 bases from V and 4 bases from J, leaving 13 bases between. The CDR3 protein is CASSLNSENQPQHF. The DNA of the CDR3 is TGTGCCAGCAGTTTGAACAGCGAGAATCAGCCCCAGCATTTT.